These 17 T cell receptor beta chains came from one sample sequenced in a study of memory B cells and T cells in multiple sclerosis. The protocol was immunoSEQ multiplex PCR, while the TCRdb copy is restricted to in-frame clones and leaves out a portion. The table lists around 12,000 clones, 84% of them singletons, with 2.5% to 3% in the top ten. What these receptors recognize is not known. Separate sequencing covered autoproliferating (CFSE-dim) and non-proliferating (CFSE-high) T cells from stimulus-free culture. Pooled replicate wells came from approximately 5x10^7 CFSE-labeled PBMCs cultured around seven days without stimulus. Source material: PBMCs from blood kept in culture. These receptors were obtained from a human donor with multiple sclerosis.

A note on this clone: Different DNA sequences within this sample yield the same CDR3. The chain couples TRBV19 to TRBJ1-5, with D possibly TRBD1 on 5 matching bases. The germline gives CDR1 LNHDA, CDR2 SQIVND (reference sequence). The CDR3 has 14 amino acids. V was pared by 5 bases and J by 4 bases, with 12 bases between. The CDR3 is CASSPQGGNQPQHF. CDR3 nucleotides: TGTGCCAGTAGTCCTCAGGGCGGTAATCAGCCCCAGCATTTT.

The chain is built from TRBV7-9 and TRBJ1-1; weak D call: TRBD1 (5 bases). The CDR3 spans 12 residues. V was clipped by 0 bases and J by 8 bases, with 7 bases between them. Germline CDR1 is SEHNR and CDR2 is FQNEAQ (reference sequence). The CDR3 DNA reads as TGTGCCAGCAGCTTAGCGGGACGGGAAGCTTTCTTT. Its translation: CASSLAGREAFF.

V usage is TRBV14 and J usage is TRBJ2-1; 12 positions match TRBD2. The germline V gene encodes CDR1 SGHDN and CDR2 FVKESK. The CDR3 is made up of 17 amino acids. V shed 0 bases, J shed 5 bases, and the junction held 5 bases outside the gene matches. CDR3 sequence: CASSQDRLAGEDNEQFF. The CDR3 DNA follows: TGTGCCAGCAGCCAAGATCGACTAGCGGGGGAAGACAATGAGCAGTTCTTC. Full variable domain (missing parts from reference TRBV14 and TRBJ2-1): EAGVTQFPSHSVIEKGQTVTLRCDPISGHDNLYWYRRVMGKEIKFLLHFVKESKQDESGMPNNRFLAERTGGTYSTLKVQPAELEDSGVYFCASSQDRLAGEDNEQFFGPGTRLTVL.

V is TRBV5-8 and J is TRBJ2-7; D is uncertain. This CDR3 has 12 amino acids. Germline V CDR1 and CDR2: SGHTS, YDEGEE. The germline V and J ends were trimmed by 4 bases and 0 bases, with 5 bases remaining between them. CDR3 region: CASSPSSYEQYF. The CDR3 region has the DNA TGTGCCAGCAGCCCAAGCTCCTACGAGCAGTACTTC.

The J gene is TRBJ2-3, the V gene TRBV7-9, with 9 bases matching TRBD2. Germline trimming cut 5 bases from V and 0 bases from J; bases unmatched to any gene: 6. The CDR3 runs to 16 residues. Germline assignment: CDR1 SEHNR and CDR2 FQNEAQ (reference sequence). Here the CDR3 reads CASSRGTSGSTDTQYF. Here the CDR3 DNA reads TGTGCCAGCAGCCGAGGTACTAGCGGGAGCACAGATACGCAGTATTTT.

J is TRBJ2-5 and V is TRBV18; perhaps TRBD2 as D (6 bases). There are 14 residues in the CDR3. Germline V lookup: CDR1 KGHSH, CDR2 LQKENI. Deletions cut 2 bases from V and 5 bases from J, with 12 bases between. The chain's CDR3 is CASSPGGYGETQYF. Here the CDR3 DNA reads TGTGCCAGCTCACCAGGAGGGTACGGGGAGACCCAGTACTTC. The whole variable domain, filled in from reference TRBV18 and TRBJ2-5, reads NAGVMQNPRHLVRRRGQEARLRCSPMKGHSHVYWYRQLPEEGLKFMVYLQKENIIDESGMPKERFSAEFPKEGPSILRIQQVVRGDSAAYFCASSPGGYGETQYFGPGTRLLVL.

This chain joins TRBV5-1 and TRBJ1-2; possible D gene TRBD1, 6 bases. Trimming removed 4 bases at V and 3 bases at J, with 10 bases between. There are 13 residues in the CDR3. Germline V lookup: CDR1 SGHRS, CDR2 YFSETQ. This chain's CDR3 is CASSMRTDYGYTF. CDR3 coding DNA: TGCGCCAGCAGCATGAGGACAGACTATGGCTACACCTTC.

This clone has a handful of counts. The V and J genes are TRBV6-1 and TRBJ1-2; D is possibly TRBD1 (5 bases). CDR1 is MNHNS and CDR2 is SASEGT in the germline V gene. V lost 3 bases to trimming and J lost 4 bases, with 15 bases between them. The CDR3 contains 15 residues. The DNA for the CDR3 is TGTGCCAGCAGTGATTCGAAGGGGAGGGCCTATGGCTACACCTTC. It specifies CASSDSKGRAYGYTF.

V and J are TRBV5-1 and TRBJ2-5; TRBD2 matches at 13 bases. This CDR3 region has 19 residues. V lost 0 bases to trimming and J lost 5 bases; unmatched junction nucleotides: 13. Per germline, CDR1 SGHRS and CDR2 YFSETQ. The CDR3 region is CASSLGAPFVLAGGETQYF. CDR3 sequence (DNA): TGCGCCAGCAGCTTGGGCGCCCCATTCGTACTAGCGGGAGGGGAGACCCAGTACTTC.

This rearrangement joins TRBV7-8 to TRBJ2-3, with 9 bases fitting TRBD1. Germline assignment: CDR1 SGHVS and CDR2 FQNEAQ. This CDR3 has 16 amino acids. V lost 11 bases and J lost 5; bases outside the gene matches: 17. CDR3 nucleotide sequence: TGTGCCTCCATACAAGGGTCCGGACAGGGGAGAGATACGCAGTATTTT. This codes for CASIQGSGQGRDTQYF.

CDR3 region: CASSQESGGYNEQFF. CDR3 DNA sequence: TGCGCCAGCAGCCAAGAGTCTGGTGGGTACAATGAGCAGTTCTTC. The V call is TRBV4-1, the J call TRBJ2-1, with D uncertain. The CDR3 is 15 amino acids. The germline gives CDR1 MGHRA, CDR2 YSYEKL. V lost 0 bases and J lost 4, with 10 bases in between.

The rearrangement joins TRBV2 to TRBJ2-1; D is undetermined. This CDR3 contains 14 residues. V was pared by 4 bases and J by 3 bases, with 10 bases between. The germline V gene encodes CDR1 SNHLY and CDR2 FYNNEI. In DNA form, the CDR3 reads TGTGCCAGCAGTGTTAGGCTCTACTACAATGAGCAGTTCTTC. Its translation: CASSVRLYYNEQFF.

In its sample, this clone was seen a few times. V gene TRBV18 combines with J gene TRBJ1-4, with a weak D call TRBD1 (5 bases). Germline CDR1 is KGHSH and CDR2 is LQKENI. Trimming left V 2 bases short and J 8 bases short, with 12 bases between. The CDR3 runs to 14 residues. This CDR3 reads CASSPGQGVEKLFF. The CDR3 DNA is TGTGCCAGCTCACCAGGGCAGGGTGTCGAAAAACTGTTTTTT.

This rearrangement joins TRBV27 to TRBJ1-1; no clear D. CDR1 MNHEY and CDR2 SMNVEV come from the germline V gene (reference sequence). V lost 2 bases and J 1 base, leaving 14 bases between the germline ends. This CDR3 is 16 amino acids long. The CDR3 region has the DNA TGTGCCAGCAGTTTACGATGGGCAGGTGCGAACACTGAAGCTTTCTTT. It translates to CASSLRWAGANTEAFF.

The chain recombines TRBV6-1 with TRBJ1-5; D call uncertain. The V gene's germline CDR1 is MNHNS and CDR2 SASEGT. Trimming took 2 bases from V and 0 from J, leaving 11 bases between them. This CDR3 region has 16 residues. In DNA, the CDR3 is TGTGCCAGCAGTGAATGGCTACGCGATAGCAATCAGCCCCAGCATTTT. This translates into CASSEWLRDSNQPQHF.

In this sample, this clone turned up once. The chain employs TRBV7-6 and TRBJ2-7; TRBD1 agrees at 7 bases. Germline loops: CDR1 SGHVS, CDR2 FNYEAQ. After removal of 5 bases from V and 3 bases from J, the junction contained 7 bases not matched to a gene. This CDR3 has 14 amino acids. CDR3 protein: CASSPGQLLYEQYF. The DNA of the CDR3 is TGTGCCAGCAGCCCGGGACAGCTCCTCTACGAGCAGTACTTC.

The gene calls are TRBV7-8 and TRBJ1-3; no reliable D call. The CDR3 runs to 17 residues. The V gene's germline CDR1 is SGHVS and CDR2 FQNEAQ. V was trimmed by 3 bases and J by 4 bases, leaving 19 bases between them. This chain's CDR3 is CASSFSLLVGSGNTIYF. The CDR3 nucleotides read TGTGCCAGCAGCTTTAGCCTGTTGGTAGGGTCCGGAAACACCATATATTTT. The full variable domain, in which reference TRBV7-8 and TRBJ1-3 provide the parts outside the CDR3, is GAGVSQSPRYKVAKRGQDVALRCDPISGHVSLFWYQQALGQGPEFLTYFQNEAQLDKSGLPSDRFFAERPEGSVSTLKIQRTQQEDSAVYLCASSFSLLVGSGNTIYFGEGSWLTVV.